This paragraph covers one T cell receptor (beta chain) sequence. Its antigen remains unknown. This sample was included in a study of cytomegalovirus exposure and HLA in healthy donors. Study results and caveats: Subsequent analysis showed first-cohort TCR clusters tending to co-occur in more than 90 validation repertoires.

Libraries were prepared by immunoSEQ multiplex PCR; TCRdb keeps only in-frame clonotypes and omits some of them. This table has 300,000 or so clones, around 90% appearing once. Germline V gene lookup returns CDR1 DFQATT and CDR2 SNEGSKA (reference sequence). Losses at the gene ends were 6 bases for V and 8 bases for J; bases not matched to a gene: 3. This CDR3 spans 11 amino acids. The chain uses TRBV20-1 and TRBJ1-3; 8 bases align to TRBD1. The sequenced sample consisted of PBMCs. This TCR came from a man aged 25-40 years in good health and CMV-seronegative. The CDR3 reads CSAQGAHTIYF. CDR3 DNA sequence: TGCAGTGCCCAGGGGGCACACACCATATATTTT.